The clone carrying this T cell receptor (beta chain) was counted between two and nine times. Its target is not known. The source of the sample is a study of beta chain features in type 1 diabetes. Whole-study results and caveats: Naive, central memory and Treg TCRB repertoires seemed to resemble each other more closely in patients than they did in healthy donors. Patients with type 1 diabetes showed fewer VDJ junction insertions and more deletions.

Germline loops: CDR1 SGHDN, CDR2 FVKESK. CDR3 length: 15 amino acids. V gave up 0 bases and J gave up 6 bases, with 12 bases separating them. Expressed TCRB transcripts were sequenced because the entire RNA isolate underwent reverse transcription. The method was immunoSEQ multiplex PCR; TCRdb's version includes in-frame clones alone and lacks a portion of them. The sample carries hundreds of thousands of clones, 8% recorded once. Sequences were obtained from central memory CD4+ T cells from blood. The TCR sequence derives from a woman aged 18-29 years in good health. The chain recombines TRBV14 with TRBJ2-1; D call uncertain. The CDR3 protein is CASSQDLYRPNEQFF. CDR3 sequence (DNA): TGTGCCAGCAGCCAAGATCTTTACCGACCCAATGAGCAGTTCTTC.